A selection of T cell receptor beta chains follows, all from one sample in a study of control samples from healthy donors and cancer patients. Repertoires were generated with immunoSEQ multiplex PCR, while TCRdb's copy carries only in-frame clones and drops some. The sample has about 54,000 clones, approximately 95% seen once. The sequencing input was blood. These receptors originate from a woman in her twenties or thirties in good health. Each CDR3 is given with its conserved first and last residue. A D gene is named only where the DNA matches it firmly. The size of a clone is reported for some rows only, either as once, few or many, or as a class for expanded clones.

j_call clone_size v_call cdr3_length d_call cdr3_nt cdr3_aa
TRBJ1-4 - TRBV4-2 17 - TGTGCCAGCAGCCAAGATCTCTGGGGGATTATTAATGAAAAACTGTTTTTT CASSQDLWGIINEKLFF
TRBJ2-1 - TRBV6-5 12 TRBD1 TGTGCCAGCAGTTACTCAGGGACAGGACAGTTCTTC CASSYSGTGQFF
TRBJ2-7 - TRBV9 15 TRBD1 TGTGCCAGCAGCGTAGGAACGGGACAGCAGGGCGAGCAGTACTTC CASSVGTGQQGEQYF
TRBJ1-2 - TRBV30 13 TRBD1 TGTGCCTGCCCTGAGGGACAGATCCATGGCTACACCTTC CACPEGQIHGYTF
TRBJ2-7 - TRBV4-1 15 TRBD2 TGCGCCAGCAGCCAAGTTCTAGCGGGAGCCTACGAGCAGTACTTC CASSQVLAGAYEQYF
TRBJ2-3 few TRBV6-5 13 TRBD1 TGTGCCAGCAGGGGGACAGGGGATCCTACGCAGTATTTT CASRGTGDPTQYF
TRBJ2-7 - TRBV5-1 16 TRBD2 TGCGCCAGCAGCCGCGGGACCGGGACTAGCGGTTACGAGCAGTACTTC CASSRGTGTSGYEQYF
TRBJ1-5 - TRBV23-1 15 - TGCGCCAGCAGTCAATCCCGGGGAGGCAATCAGCCCCAGCATTTT CASSQSRGGNQPQHF
TRBJ2-1 - TRBV28 14 - TGTGCCAGCAGTTTCCTAGACACCTCAAATGAGCAGTTCTTC CASSFLDTSNEQFF
TRBJ2-7 - TRBV3-1/TRBV3-2 15 TRBD2 TGTGCCAGCAGCCACGCTCCGGGACTACCCTACGAGCAGTACTTC CASSHAPGLPYEQYF
TRBJ1-1 - TRBV21-1 13 - TGTGCCAGCAGCAGAAGCCACAGGGGAGAAGCTTTCTTT CASSRSHRGEAFF
TRBJ2-6 - TRBV6-2/TRBV6-3 16 - TGTGCCAGCAGTTCCGGACGGGACTCTGGGGCCAACGTCCTGACTTTC CASSSGRDSGANVLTF
TRBJ1-6 - TRBV3-1/TRBV3-2 14 - TGTGCCAGCAGCCAACCCACCTATAATTCACCCCTCCACTTT CASSQPTYNSPLHF
TRBJ1-3 - TRBV11-2 16 TRBD1 TGTGCCAGCAGCTTCGCCACCGGGACAGGGCTGAACACCATATATTTT CASSFATGTGLNTIYF
TRBJ2-1 - TRBV18 13 - TGTGCCAGCTCACCTACCCTTGGGAATGAGCAGTTCTTC CASSPTLGNEQFF
TRBJ2-1 once TRBV9 15 TRBD1 TGTGCCAGCAGCGCCTCCGGGACAGGGTACAATGAGCAGTTCTTC CASSASGTGYNEQFF
TRBJ1-4 once TRBV18 14 - TGTGCCAGCTCACGAGGGGCAACTAATGAAAAACTGTTTTTT CASSRGATNEKLFF
TRBJ1-1 - TRBV19 15 - TGTGCCAGTATGGGGGCCCAACAGAGGAACACTGAAGCTTTCTTT CASMGAQQRNTEAFF
TRBJ2-1 - TRBV27 15 TRBD2 TGTGCCAGCAGCCAGGGACTAGCGGGAGTCAATGAGCAGTTCTTC CASSQGLAGVNEQFF
TRBJ1-1 - TRBV27 11 - TGTGCCAGCAAATTACCGGAAGAAGCTTTCTTT CASKLPEEAFF
TRBJ1-5 - TRBV19 15 - TGTGCCAGTAGTATAGCGTACAGCCCGGATCAGCCCCAGCATTTT CASSIAYSPDQPQHF
TRBJ2-7 - TRBV4-1 13 - TGCGCCAGCAGCCAAACAGGGAACCGGGAGCAGTACTTC CASSQTGNREQYF
TRBJ1-6 - TRBV30 14 - TGTGCCTGGAGTGAACCGGGGGGAAATTCACCCCTCCACTTT CAWSEPGGNSPLHF
TRBJ2-1 - TRBV7-3 15 TRBD2 TGTGCCAGCAGCTTAAACCCAGCGGGGGGGCATGAGCAGTTCTTC CASSLNPAGGHEQFF
TRBJ2-5 - TRBV5-4 12 - TGTGCCAGCAGCTTGGACCAAGAGACCCAGTACTTC CASSLDQETQYF
TRBJ1-1 - TRBV30 13 TRBD1 TGTGCCTGGGGGGGACAGTTGAACACTGAAGCTTTCTTT CAWGGQLNTEAFF
TRBJ1-2 - TRBV7-9 15 TRBD1 TGTGCCAGCAGCCCCTGGACAGGGACCAACTATGGCTACACCTTC CASSPWTGTNYGYTF
TRBJ1-5 - TRBV30 15 TRBD1 TGTGCCTGGAACAACGGACAGGGCGGCAATCAGCCCCAGCATTTT CAWNNGQGGNQPQHF
TRBJ1-4 - TRBV9 17 - TGTGCCAGCAGCGTAGCTTTGGGGGGCGCGTCTAATGAAAAACTGTTTTTT CASSVALGGASNEKLFF